The 26 T cell receptor beta chains below were found in one sample sequenced in a study of cytomegalovirus exposure and HLA in healthy donors. PCR was performed using 60 Vbeta and 13 Jbeta primers. Some clones are missing from TCRdb's copy, which holds only in-frame ones; the method was immunoSEQ multiplex PCR. The sample records about 180,000 clones, almost 80% being singletons. Sample: PBMCs. The receptors were sampled from a man aged 40-50 years in good health and CMV-seropositive.

The rearrangement links TRBV7-3 to TRBJ2-3; TRBD2 agrees at 8 bases. Trimming cost V 4 bases and J 1 base; bases outside gene matches: 4. Looked up from germline, CDR1 is SGHTA and CDR2 is FQGTGA. The CDR3 covers 15 residues. CDR3 region: CASSSGLGGTDTQYF. DNA for the CDR3: TGTGCCAGCAGCTCGGGACTAGGGGGCACAGATACGCAGTATTTT.

The CDR3 nucleotides read TGTGCCAGCAGCTTGTGGGGCGGGGGCCGGATGGGGGAGACCCAGTACTTC. This encodes CASSLWGGGRMGETQYF. This chain connects TRBV5-4 to TRBJ2-5; D might be TRBD2 (7 bases). V lost 1 base and J 5 bases, leaving 21 bases between the germline ends. This CDR3 has 17 amino acids. Looked up from germline, CDR1 is SGHNT and CDR2 is YYREEE (reference sequence).

This clone was recorded only once. The V call is TRBV5-1, the J call TRBJ2-1; maybe TRBD2 (6 bases). This CDR3 contains 15 residues. V lost 2 bases and J 5 bases, leaving 14 bases between the germline ends. Looked up from germline, CDR1 is SGHRS and CDR2 is YFSETQ. CDR3 amino acids: CASSFSSTGDNEQFF. The CDR3, as DNA: TGCGCCAGCAGCTTTTCCTCCACGGGGGACAATGAGCAGTTCTTC.

This chain joins TRBV15 and TRBJ2-1, with no clear D. The length of the CDR3 is 14 residues. The germline V gene encodes CDR1 LNHNV and CDR2 YYDKDF (reference sequence). Trimming cost V 1 base and J 5 bases, with 9 bases left between them. CDR3 DNA sequence: TGTGCCACCAGCAGAGTATACAGTGACAATGAGCAGTTCTTC. Encoded protein: CATSRVYSDNEQFF.

This chain links TRBV10-1 with TRBJ2-3; D not certain. The germline gives CDR1 WNHNN, CDR2 SYGVQD (reference sequence). The CDR3 consists of 15 residues. V was pared by 3 bases and J by 1 base, with 11 bases between. The CDR3 loop is CASSDFGQGTDTQYF. Here the CDR3 DNA reads TGCGCCAGCAGTGATTTCGGCCAGGGCACAGATACGCAGTATTTT.

V usage is TRBV10-3 and J usage is TRBJ2-5; 11 nucleotides line up with TRBD2. The CDR3 spans 17 residues. Germline V gives CDR1 ENHRY, CDR2 SYGVKD. J gave up 5 bases and V 4 bases, and 12 bases lay outside the gene matches. The CDR3 DNA follows: TGTGCCATCAGTGGGGGCCTAGCGGGAGGAGCAGGCGAGACCCAGTACTTC. Its protein product is CAISGGLAGGAGETQYF.

This clone was observed a few times. This chain connects TRBV5-1 to TRBJ1-2; 7 bases are a match to TRBD1. J gave up 5 bases and V 0 bases, and 7 bases lay outside the gene matches. CDR3 length: 15 amino acids. The germline V gene encodes CDR1 SGHRS and CDR2 YFSETQ. The CDR3 region is CASSLGMTGSYGYTF. The DNA of the CDR3 is TGCGCCAGCAGCTTGGGGATGACAGGGAGTTATGGCTACACCTTC.

The chain joins TRBV25-1 to TRBJ1-2; TRBD1 aligns across 7 bases. The CDR3 loop spans 16 amino acids. Germline trimming cut 2 bases from V and 3 bases from J; bases unmatched to any gene: 9. Germline CDR1 reads MGHDK; CDR2 reads SYGVNS. The CDR3 bases are TGTGCCAGCAGTGAAGGGGGGTCCAGGGGGGACTATGGCTACACCTTC. Its protein is CASSEGGSRGDYGYTF.

V is TRBV11-3 and J is TRBJ2-5, with TRBD1 matching 7 bases. With V trimmed by 6 bases and J by 7 bases, 8 bases remained unmatched. The germline gives CDR1 SGHNT, CDR2 YENEEA. The CDR3 contains 13 residues. The CDR3 DNA follows: TGTGCCAGCAGGGTCAGGGGGACGGGGACCCAGTACTTC. This codes for CASRVRGTGTQYF.

The J gene is TRBJ2-7, the V gene TRBV7-8; D is possibly TRBD1 (6 bases). Germline CDR1 reads SGHVS; CDR2 reads FQNEAQ. The CDR3 loop spans 13 amino acids. Trimming pared 5 bases from V and 2 bases from J, leaving 10 bases between. The chain's CDR3 is CASSRQATYEQYF. The CDR3 coding sequence is TGTGCCAGCAGCCGACAGGCGACCTACGAGCAGTACTTC.

V usage is TRBV9 and J usage is TRBJ2-5; 8 nucleotides align to TRBD2. The CDR3 has 13 residues. Trimming cost V 7 bases and J 3 bases; bases outside gene matches: 5. Germline loops: CDR1 SGDLS, CDR2 YYNGEE. As DNA, the CDR3 is TGTGCCAGCGGGAAGCGGGAGAAAGAGACCCAGTACTTC. Its protein product is CASGKREKETQYF.

The DNA of the CDR3 is TGCAGCGTTGAGGTGACCGGGAGCAACACCATATATTTT. Translated: CSVEVTGSNTIYF. The chain carries TRBV29-1 and TRBJ1-3; D is undetermined. Germline assignment: CDR1 SQVTM and CDR2 ANQGSEA. The CDR3 is made up of 13 amino acids. The V gene lost 3 bases and the J gene lost 7 bases, with 13 bases spanning the gap.

The chain employs TRBV5-1 and TRBJ2-1; 11 positions agree with TRBD2. V shed 2 bases, J shed 9 bases, and the junction held 13 bases outside the gene matches. The CDR3 covers 17 residues. The V gene's germline CDR1 is SGHRS and CDR2 YFSETQ. The chain's CDR3 is CASSLGPLAGGLGEQFF. DNA for the CDR3: TGCGCCAGCAGCTTAGGGCCATTAGCGGGGGGGTTGGGTGAGCAGTTCTTC.

The chain links TRBV7-3 to TRBJ2-1; a possible D gene is TRBD2 (5 bases). In germline, CDR1 is SGHTA, CDR2 FQGTGA. Trimming stripped 3 bases from V and 3 bases from J, with 12 bases between. The CDR3 extends over 15 amino acids. The CDR3 loop is CASSFTRADYNEQFF. DNA of the CDR3: TGTGCCAGCAGCTTCACTAGGGCGGACTACAATGAGCAGTTCTTC.

V is TRBV5-1 and J is TRBJ2-2; weak D call: TRBD2 (5 bases). This CDR3 has 15 amino acids. The V gene lost 1 base and the J gene lost 0 bases, with 7 bases spanning the gap. CDR1 and CDR2 (germline): SGHRS, YFSETQ. The CDR3 sequence: CASSLTGSNTGELFF. The CDR3 bases are TGCGCCAGCAGCTTGACGGGGTCGAACACCGGGGAGCTGTTTTTT.

The rearrangement uses TRBV9 and TRBJ2-5, with no clear D. From germline, CDR1 is SGDLS and CDR2 YYNGEE. There are 14 residues in the CDR3. The ends were cut back, 3 bases at V and 5 bases at J, with 14 bases in the middle. CDR3: CASSGGHLRETQYF. The CDR3 DNA follows: TGTGCCAGCAGCGGCGGCCATCTACGGGAGACCCAGTACTTC. The full variable domain, in which reference TRBV9 and TRBJ2-5 provide the parts outside the CDR3, is DSGVTQTPKHLITATGQRVTLRCSPRSGDLSVYWYQQSLDQGLQFLIQYYNGEERAKGNILERFSAQQFPDLHSELNLSSLELGDSALYFCASSGGHLRETQYFGPGTRLLVL.

Comments on this clone: The junction shows a germline mismatch at one end, possibly a read error. The chain employs TRBV7-8 and TRBJ2-6, with 8 bases that match TRBD1. The CDR3 has 15 residues. Germline CDR1 SGHVS, CDR2 FQNEAQ. Written as DNA, the CDR3 is TGCCTGAGTTCAGGGGGCAGCTCTGGGGCCAACGGCCTGACTTTC. It is translated as CLSSGGSSGANGLTF.

The genes are TRBV27 and TRBJ2-5; 8 bases are a match to TRBD1. CDR1 is MNHEY, CDR2 SMNVEV, per germline (reference sequence). Losses at the gene ends were 5 bases for V and 5 bases for J; bases not matched to a gene: 13. The CDR3 is 16 amino acids. Here the CDR3 reads CASSPAARRGRETQYF. Here the CDR3 DNA reads TGTGCCAGCAGTCCTGCGGCTCGCAGGGGGCGGGAGACCCAGTACTTC.

The sample holds one count of this clone. This chain connects TRBV6-1 to TRBJ2-7; D is possibly TRBD1 (6 bases). Germline values: CDR1 MNHNS, CDR2 SASEGT. The CDR3 extends over 13 amino acids. Trimming pared 7 bases from V and 2 bases from J, leaving 12 bases between. CDR3 sequence (DNA): TGTGCCAGCACTCTGGGGACAACCTACGAGCAGTACTTC. Translation: CASTLGTTYEQYF.

V is TRBV2 and J is TRBJ2-5; 13 bases map to TRBD2. With the DNA end fitting TRBJ2-7 better, the J assignment may be wrong. Germline lookup yields CDR1 SNHLY and CDR2 FYNNEI. This CDR3 is 13 amino acids long. The CDR3 DNA follows: TGTGCCGCCAACGGACTAGCGGGAGACGAGCAGTACTTC. Amino acids: CAANGLAGDEQYF.

V and J are TRBV11-3 and TRBJ2-7, with 7 bases fitting TRBD1. J gave up 3 bases and V 0 bases, and 2 bases lay outside the gene matches. This CDR3 is 14 amino acids long. Per germline, CDR1 SGHNT and CDR2 YENEEA. CDR3: CASSLEGGSYEQYF. As DNA, the CDR3 is TGTGCCAGCAGCTTAGAAGGGGGCAGCTACGAGCAGTACTTC.

The chain joins TRBV7-6 to TRBJ2-3; TRBD1 matches 7 bases. The CDR3 contains 16 residues. Germline V gene lookup returns CDR1 SGHVS and CDR2 FNYEAQ. The V segment lost 1 base and the J segment 5 bases; nucleotides outside the gene matches: 9. CDR3 in DNA: TGTGCCAGCAGCTTAGACCCAGGGGGAAAGGGAGATACGCAGTATTTT. As protein: CASSLDPGGKGDTQYF.

This clone was recorded a few times. The V and J genes are TRBV27 and TRBJ2-7; the match to TRBD1 covers 8 bases. V gave up 3 bases and J gave up 5 bases; unmatched junction bases: 6. The CDR3 is 14 residues long. Germline CDR1 reads MNHEY; CDR2 reads SMNVEV (reference sequence). CDR3: CASSFWQGADEQYF. The CDR3 nucleotides are TGTGCCAGCAGTTTTTGGCAGGGGGCTGACGAGCAGTACTTC.

This chain connects TRBV5-1 to TRBJ2-5; TRBD1 agrees at 9 bases. The J segment lost 4 bases and the V segment lost 3 bases, leaving 13 bases of the junction unmatched. CDR1 is SGHRS and CDR2 is YFSETQ in the germline V gene. The CDR3 length is 17 residues. CDR3 sequence reads: CASSSDRGIGLSETQYF. The CDR3 DNA follows: TGCGCCAGCAGCTCTGACAGGGGGATTGGGTTATCAGAGACCCAGTACTTC.

The chain joins TRBV5-8 to TRBJ1-2; 10 positions match TRBD1. Trimming removed 4 bases from V and 4 bases from J; junction bases left unmatched: 4. The CDR3 sequence is 14 residues long. From germline, CDR1 is SGHTS and CDR2 YDEGEE. CDR3 in amino acids: CASSPRTGGYGYTF. CDR3 in DNA: TGTGCCAGCAGCCCCCGGACAGGGGGCTATGGCTACACCTTC.

The chain has TRBV27 and TRBJ1-4; maybe TRBD1 (5 bases). This CDR3 spans 15 amino acids. Germline CDR1 MNHEY, CDR2 SMNVEV (reference sequence). V shed 5 bases and J shed 0 bases, with 10 bases lying between them. Written as DNA, the CDR3 is TGTGCCAGCAGTCGGGGGGTTGCAACTAATGAAAAACTGTTTTTT. This gives the protein CASSRGVATNEKLFF.